This TCR beta chain was captured by sequencing in a study of T cell repertoires in cytomegalovirus infection. MiXCR, run by TCRdb on the reads, gives a single entry per CDR3 protein. The sample holds around 140,000 distinct CDR3 sequences, over 30% seen once. The table lists this clonotype with a few counts. The antigen is unknown. The V and J ends lost 4 bases and 6 bases respectively, with 11 bases between them. The length of the CDR3 is 13 residues. Germline values: CDR1 SGHAT, CDR2 FQDESV (reference sequence). The sequence came from a human donor in good health (CMV status not recorded). Some clones in this sample may be carry-over from other donors' samples. The specimen comprised CD8+ T cells from cultured PBMCs, sampled from culture after CMV antigen stimulation. The gene calls are TRBV11-1 and TRBJ2-3; D is ambiguous. This chain's CDR3 is CASSSGVPDTQYF. The CDR3 coding sequence is TGTGCCAGCAGCTCCGGAGTGCCGGATACGCAGTATTTT. The full variable domain, with the rest looked up from reference TRBV11-1 and TRBJ2-3, is EAEVAQSPRYKITEKSQAVAFWCDPISGHATLYWYRQILGQGPELLVQFQDESVVDDSQLPKDRFSAERLKGVDSTLKIQPAELGDSAMYLCASSSGVPDTQYFGPGTRLTVL.